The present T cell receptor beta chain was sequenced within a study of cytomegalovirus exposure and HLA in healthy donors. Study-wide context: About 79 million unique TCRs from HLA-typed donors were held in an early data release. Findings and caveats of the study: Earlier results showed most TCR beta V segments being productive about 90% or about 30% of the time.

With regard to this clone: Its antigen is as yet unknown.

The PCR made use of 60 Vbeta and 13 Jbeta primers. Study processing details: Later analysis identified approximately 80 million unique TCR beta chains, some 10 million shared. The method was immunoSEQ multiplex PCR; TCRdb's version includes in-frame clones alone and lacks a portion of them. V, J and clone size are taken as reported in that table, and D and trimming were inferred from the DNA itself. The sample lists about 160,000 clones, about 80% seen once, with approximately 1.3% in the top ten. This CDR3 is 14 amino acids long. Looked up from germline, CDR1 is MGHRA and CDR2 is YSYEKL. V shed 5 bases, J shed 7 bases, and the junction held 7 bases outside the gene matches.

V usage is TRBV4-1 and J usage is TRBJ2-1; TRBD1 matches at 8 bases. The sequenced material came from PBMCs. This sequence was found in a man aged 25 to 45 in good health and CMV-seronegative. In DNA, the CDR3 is TGCGCCAGCAGCTCCCGGACAGGGAGTAATGAGCAGTTCTTC. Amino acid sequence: CASSSRTGSNEQFF.